This TCR beta chain is from a study of blood T cells in healthy people across ages. Ranging in age from about 6 to 90, the donors were healthy Caucasian individuals from Russia. The extraction recovered at least 5.5 micrograms of total RNA per sample. V lost 2 bases and J lost 7; bases outside the gene matches: 8. Germline loops: CDR1 MGHRA, CDR2 YSYEKL. CDR3 length: 15 amino acids. Study conclusions and caveats: Among T cells, TCR beta diversity per million cells dropped roughly linearly as age rose.

PCR was performed a second time for about 7 to 12 cycles using a sample-barcoded 5' primer and a J-beta primer mix. Tags on each cDNA molecule came from a template-switch adaptor with 12 random nucleotides. A single record per CDR3 protein comes from TCRdb applying MiXCR to the 5' RACE reads. The repertoire has hundreds of thousands of distinct CDR3 sequences, 29% of them found once; the top ten carry 17%. This clonotype was seen ten or more times. Its specificity is unknown. The sequenced sample was blood. This clonotype originated in an elderly woman in good health. The chain links TRBV4-1 to TRBJ2-1, with 7 positions matching TRBD1. The CDR3 protein is CASSQPGGRSNEQFF. The CDR3 DNA reads as TGCGCCAGCAGCCAACCAGGGGGACGATCGAATGAGCAGTTCTTC.